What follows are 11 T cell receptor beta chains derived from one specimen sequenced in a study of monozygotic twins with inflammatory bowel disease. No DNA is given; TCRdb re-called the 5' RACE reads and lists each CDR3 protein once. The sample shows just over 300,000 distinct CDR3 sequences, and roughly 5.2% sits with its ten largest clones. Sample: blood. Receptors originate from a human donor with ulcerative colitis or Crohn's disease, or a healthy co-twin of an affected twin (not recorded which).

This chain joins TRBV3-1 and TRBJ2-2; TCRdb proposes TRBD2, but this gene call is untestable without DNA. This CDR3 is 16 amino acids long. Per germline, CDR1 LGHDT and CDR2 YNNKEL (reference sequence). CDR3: CASSQALAGSTGELFF.

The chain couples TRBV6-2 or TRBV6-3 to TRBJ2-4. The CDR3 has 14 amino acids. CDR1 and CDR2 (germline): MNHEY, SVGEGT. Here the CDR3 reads CASSESLAKNIQYF.

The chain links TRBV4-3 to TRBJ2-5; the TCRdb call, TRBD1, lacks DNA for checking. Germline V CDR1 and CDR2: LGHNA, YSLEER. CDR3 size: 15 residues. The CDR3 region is CASSHRQGSQETQYF.

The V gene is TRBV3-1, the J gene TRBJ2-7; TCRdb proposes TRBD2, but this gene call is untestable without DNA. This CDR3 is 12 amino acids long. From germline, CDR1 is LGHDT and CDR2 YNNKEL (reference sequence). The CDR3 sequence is CASRGQPLEQYF.

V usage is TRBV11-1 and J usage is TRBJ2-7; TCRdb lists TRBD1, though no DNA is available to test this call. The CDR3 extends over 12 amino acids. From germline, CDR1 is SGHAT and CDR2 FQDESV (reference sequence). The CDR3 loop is CASATRRDEQYF.

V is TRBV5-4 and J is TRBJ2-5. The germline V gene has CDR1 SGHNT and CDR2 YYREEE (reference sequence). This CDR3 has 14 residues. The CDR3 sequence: CASTIAGYQETQYF.

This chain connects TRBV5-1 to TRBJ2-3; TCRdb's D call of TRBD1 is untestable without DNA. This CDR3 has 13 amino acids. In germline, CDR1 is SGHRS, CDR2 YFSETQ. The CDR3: CASSGTGGRTQYF.

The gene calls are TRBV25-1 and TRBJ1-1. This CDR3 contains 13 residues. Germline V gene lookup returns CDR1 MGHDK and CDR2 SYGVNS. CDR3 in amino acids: CASSFGLNTEAFF.

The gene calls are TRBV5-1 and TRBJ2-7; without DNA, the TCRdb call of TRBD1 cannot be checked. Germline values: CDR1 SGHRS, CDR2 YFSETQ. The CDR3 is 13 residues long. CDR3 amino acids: CASSLGTGDEQYF.

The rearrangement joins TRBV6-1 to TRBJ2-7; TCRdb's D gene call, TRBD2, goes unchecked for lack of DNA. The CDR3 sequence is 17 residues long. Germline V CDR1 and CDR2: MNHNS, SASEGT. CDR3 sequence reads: CDSAPLPPGLAVRGQYF.

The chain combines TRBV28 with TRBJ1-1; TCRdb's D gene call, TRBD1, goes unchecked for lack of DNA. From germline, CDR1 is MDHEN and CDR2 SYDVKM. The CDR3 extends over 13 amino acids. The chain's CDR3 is CASSPPTEAEAFF.